This T cell receptor beta chain was found in a study of blood T cell repertoires in COVID-19 (dated by TCRdb to 2020 to 2021). Study-wide context: Samples covering the acute and convalescent phases of COVID-19 were provided by collaborators in the United States, Italy and Spain. The material from the prospective study consisted of cDNA or gDNA derived from T cells, B-cell-depleted T cells, or PBMCs. The dataset comprised deeply sampled blood TCRbeta repertoires from subjects exposed to, actively infected with, or recovered from COVID-19. A freely available public database, intended as a resource for researchers studying the immune response to SARS-CoV-2, is where the repertoires were released. The samples were drawn from two sources: the first 160 participants of the ongoing ImmuneRACE study, and fewer than 1,500 subjects contributed by 6 global collaborators. Nearly every sample came with metadata listing a de-identified subject ID, COVID-19 status, age in years and sex. HLA class I and class II types, where available, came from metadata supplied by the sample provider rather than from assay-based typing. The investigation overall reported the following: Clinical and demographic metadata were provided uncurated, with the amount varying by source and participant.

Comment on this clone: Which antigen it targets is not known. No base qualities exist here, and no much larger clone lies one base off it.

The CDR3 holds 14 amino acids from the cysteine to the phenylalanine. Just CDR3 DNA is preserved here, 42 bases in frame from base 1. CDR1 and CDR2, per the germline V gene (reference sequence), are SGHNT and YYREEE. Compared with germline, V lacks 5 bases and J lacks 3 bases; bases without a gene match: 7. The immunoSEQ Assay, a bias-controlled multiplex PCR, was used to amplify TCRbeta CDR3 regions from genomic DNA. From the authors' description of their analysis: The number of nucleated cells in each sample was estimated by amplification of reference gene primers within the assay. To quantify the absolute abundance of each unique TCRbeta CDR3 rearrangement, sequence reads were collapsed and filtered. Productive Simpson clonality was computed per sample as the square root of Simpson's diversity index over productive rearrangements. The immuneACCESS repertoire file appears here via TCRdb, limited to in-frame rearrangements. These files lack a portion of the clones; in checked studies, under half of the deficit traces to unresolved V genes, and the cause of the others is not known. V and J calls and clone size are as listed in that table; D and trimming were resolved from the DNA. A total of approximately 100,000 clones appear in this sample, roughly nine tenths of them only once. The ten largest make up 5.1% of the sample.

Each collaborating institution followed its own protocols to collect whole blood in K2EDTA tubes. Collaborator samples were shipped for TCRbeta analysis as frozen whole blood, isolated PBMCs, or DNA extracted from either sample type. The sequence came from a human donor in a cohort sampled during active COVID-19. Here the chain combines TRBV5-4 and TRBJ1-1, with 7 central nucleotides matching TRBD1. The specimen was peripheral blood. The DNA sequence follows: TGTGCCAGCAGTACACAGGGGTCGGACACTGAAGCTTTCTTT. Its translation reads: CASSTQGSDTEAFF.